This T cell receptor (beta chain) came from a study of blood T cell repertoires in COVID-19. Study background: Collection of acute and convalescent COVID-19 samples took place in the United States, Italy and Spain.

Germline lookup yields CDR1 SGHRS and CDR2 YFSETQ. Unmatched junction bases numbered 2, after V lost 2 bases and J lost 8 bases. CDR3 length equals 13 residues. Using immunoSEQ multiplex PCR, the repertoire was profiled, and TCRdb retains in-frame clones only, with some absent. The sample has 270,000 or so clones, 65% to 85% seen once. The cohort comprised adults aged roughly 18 to 95 years residing in under 30 US areas. Self-reported history from a screening survey and questionnaire set each donor's cohort. Cohort 3 recovered donors had two negative PCRs, clearance, or symptom resolution. Sequencing was performed on PBMCs or T cells enriched from blood (not recorded which). The sequence was collected from a man aged 50 to 60 who had recovered from COVID-19. This chain connects TRBV5-1 to TRBJ1-4; 8 bases are shared with TRBD1. The DNA for the CDR3 is TGCGCCAGCAGCTTTTGGACAGGGGAAAAACTGTTTTTT. Translation: CASSFWTGEKLFF.